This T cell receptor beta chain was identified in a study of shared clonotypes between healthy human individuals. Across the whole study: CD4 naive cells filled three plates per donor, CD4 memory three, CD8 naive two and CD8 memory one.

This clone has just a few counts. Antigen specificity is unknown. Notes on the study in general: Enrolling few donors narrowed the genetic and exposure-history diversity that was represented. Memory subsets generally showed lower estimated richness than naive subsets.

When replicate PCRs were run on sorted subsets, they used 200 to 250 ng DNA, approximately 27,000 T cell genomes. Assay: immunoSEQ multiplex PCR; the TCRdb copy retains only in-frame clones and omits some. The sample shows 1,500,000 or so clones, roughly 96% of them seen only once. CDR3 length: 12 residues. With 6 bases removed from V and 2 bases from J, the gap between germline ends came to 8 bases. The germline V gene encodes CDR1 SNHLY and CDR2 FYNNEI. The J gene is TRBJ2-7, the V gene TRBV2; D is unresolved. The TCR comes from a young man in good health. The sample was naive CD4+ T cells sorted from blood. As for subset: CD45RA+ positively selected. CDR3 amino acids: CASSRRAYEQYF. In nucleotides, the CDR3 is TGTGCCAGCAGCAGGAGAGCCTACGAGCAGTACTTC.